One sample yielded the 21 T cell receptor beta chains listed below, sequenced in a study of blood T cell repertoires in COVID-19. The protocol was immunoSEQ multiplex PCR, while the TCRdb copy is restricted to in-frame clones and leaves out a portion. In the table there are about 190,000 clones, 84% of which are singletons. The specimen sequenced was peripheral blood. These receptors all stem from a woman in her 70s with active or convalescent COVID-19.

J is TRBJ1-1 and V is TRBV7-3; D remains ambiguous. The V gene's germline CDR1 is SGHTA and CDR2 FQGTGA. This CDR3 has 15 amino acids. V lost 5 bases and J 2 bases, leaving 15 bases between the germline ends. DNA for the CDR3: TGTGCCAGCAGCCCGCAGGCGGGCCGCAACACTGAAGCTTTCTTT. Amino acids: CASSPQAGRNTEAFF.

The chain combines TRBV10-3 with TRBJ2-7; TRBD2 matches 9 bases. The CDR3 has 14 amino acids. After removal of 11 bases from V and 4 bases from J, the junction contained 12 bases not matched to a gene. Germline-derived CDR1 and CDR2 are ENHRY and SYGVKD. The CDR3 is CAVSPSGDGYEQYF. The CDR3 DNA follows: TGTGCCGTATCCCCTAGCGGGGATGGATACGAGCAGTACTTC.

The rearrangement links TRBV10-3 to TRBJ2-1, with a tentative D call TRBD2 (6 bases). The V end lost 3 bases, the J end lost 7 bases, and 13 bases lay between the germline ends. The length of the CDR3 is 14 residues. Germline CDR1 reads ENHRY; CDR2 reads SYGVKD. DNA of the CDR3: TGTGCCATCAGTGATGAGGGACTTAGGAATGAGCAGTTCTTC. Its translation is CAISDEGLRNEQFF.

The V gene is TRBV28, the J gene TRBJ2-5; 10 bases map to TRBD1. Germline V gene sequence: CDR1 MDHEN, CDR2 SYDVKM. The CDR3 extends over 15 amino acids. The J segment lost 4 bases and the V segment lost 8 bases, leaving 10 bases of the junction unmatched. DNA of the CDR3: TGTGCCAGCCAGGGTGGACAGGGGGAATCAGAGACCCAGTACTTC. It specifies CASQGGQGESETQYF.

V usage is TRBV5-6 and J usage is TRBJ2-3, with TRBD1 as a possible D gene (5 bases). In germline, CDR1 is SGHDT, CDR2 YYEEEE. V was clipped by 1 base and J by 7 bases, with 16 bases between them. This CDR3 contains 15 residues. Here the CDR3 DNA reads TGTGCCAGCAGCTTGCTGCAGGGAACCATAAATACGCAGTATTTT. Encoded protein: CASSLLQGTINTQYF.

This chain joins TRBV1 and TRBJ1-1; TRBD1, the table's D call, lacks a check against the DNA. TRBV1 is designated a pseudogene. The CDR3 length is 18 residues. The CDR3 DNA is TGCACCAGCAGCCTCCTCGAGCAGGGGGCCGGGAAGAACACTGAAGCTTTCTTT. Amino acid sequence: CTSSLLEQGAGKNTEAFF.

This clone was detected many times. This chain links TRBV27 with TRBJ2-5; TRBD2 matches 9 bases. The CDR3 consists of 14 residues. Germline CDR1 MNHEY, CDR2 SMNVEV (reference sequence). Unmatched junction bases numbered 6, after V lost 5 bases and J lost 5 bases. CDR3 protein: CASSVAGARETQYF. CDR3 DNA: TGTGCCAGCAGTGTAGCGGGAGCTAGGGAGACCCAGTACTTC.

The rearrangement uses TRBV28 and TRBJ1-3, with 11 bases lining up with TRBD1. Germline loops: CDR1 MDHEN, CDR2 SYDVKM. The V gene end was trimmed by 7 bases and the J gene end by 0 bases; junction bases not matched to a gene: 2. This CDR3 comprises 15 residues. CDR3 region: CASTGQGASGNTIYF. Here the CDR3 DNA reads TGTGCCAGCACCGGACAGGGGGCCTCTGGAAACACCATATATTTT.

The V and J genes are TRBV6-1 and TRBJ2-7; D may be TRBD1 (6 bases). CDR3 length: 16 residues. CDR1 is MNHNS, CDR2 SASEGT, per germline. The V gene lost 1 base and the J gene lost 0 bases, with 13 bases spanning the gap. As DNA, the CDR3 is TGTGCCAGCAGTGAAGAGGCAGGGGTGATCTCCTACGAGCAGTACTTC. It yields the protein CASSEEAGVISYEQYF.

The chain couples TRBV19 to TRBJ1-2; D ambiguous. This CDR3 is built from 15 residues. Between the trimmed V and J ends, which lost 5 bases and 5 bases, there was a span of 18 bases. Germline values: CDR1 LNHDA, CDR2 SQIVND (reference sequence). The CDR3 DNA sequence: TGTGCCAGTAGTCCTAATGAGGTCAGAATATATGGCTACACCTTC. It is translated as CASSPNEVRIYGYTF.

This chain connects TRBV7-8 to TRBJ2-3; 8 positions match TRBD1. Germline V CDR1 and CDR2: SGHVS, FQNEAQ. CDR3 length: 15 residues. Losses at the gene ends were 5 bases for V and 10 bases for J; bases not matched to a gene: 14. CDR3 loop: CASSIGTGPQIPQYF. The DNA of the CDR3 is TGTGCCAGCAGCATAGGGACAGGTCCACAGATACCGCAGTATTTT.

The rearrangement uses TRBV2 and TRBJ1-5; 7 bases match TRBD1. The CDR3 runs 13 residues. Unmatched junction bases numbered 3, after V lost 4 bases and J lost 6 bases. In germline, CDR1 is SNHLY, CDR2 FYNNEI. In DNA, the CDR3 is TGTGCCAGCAGTGTAGAGGGGGCTCAGCCCCAGCATTTT. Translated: CASSVEGAQPQHF.

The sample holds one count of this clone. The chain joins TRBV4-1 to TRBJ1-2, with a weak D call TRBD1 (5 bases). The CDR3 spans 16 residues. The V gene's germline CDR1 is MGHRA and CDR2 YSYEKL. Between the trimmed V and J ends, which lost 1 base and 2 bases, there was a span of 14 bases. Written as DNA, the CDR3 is TGCGCCAGCAGCCAAGTTGTAAGGGGAGGAAACTATGGCTACACCTTC. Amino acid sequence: CASSQVVRGGNYGYTF.

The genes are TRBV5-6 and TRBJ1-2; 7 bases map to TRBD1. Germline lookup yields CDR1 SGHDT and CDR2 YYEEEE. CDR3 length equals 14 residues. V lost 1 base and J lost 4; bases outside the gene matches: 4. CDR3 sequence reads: CASSLTGESYGYTF. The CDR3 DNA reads TGTGCCAGCAGCTTGACAGGGGAGAGCTATGGCTACACCTTC.

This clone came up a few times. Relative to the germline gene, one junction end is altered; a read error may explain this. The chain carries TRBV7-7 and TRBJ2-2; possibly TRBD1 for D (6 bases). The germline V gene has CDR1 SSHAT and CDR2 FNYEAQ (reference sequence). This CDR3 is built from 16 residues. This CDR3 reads CASSDLRTANTGELFF. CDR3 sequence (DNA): TGTGCTAGCAGCGACCTGAGGACAGCGAACACCGGGGAGCTGTTTTTT.

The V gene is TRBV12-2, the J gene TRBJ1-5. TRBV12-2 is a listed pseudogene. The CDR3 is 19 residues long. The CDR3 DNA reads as TGTGCAAGTCGCTTAGAAAAGGGACTCCTAATCCGTTGCAATCAGCCCCAGCATTTT. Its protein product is CASRLEKGLLIRCNQPQHF.

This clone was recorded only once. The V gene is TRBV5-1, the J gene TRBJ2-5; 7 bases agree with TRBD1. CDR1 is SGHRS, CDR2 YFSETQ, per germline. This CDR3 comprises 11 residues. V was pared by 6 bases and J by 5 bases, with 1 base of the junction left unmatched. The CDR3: CASKGAETQYF. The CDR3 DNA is TGCGCCAGCAAGGGGGCTGAGACCCAGTACTTC.

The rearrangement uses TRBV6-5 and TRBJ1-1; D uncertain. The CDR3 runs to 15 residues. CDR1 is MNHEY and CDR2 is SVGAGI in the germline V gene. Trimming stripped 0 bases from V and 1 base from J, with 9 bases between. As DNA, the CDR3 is TGTGCCAGCAGTTACTCTAATACAGCGAACACTGAAGCTTTCTTT. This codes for CASSYSNTANTEAFF.

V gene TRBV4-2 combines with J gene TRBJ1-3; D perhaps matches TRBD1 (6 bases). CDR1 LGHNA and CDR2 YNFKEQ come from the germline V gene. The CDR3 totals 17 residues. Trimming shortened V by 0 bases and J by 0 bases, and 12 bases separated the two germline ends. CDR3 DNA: TGTGCCAGCAGCCAAGATAGGGGGGGATTCTCTGGAAACACCATATATTTT. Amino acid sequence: CASSQDRGGFSGNTIYF.

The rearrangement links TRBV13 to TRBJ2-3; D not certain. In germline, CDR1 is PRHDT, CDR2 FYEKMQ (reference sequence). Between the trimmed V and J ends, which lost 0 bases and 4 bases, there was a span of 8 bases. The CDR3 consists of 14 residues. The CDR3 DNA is TGTGCCAGCAGCTTAGGCCGAGGCTCAGATACGCAGTATTTT. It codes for CASSLGRGSDTQYF.

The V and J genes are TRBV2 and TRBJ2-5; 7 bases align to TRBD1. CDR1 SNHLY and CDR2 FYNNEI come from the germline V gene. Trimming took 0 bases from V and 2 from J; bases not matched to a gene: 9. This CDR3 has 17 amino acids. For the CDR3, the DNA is TGTGCCAGCAGTGAAGCCACTGGCGTCAGGGGGCAAGAGACCCAGTACTTC. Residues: CASSEATGVRGQETQYF.